Each of the 20 T cell receptor beta chains below was sequenced from the same sample in a study of blood T cells in healthy people across ages. The use of a sample-barcoded 5' primer and a J-beta primer mix characterized a second PCR of about 7 to 12 cycles. One entry per CDR3 protein, called by TCRdb with MiXCR from the 5' RACE reads. The sample gives over 550,000 distinct CDR3 sequences, roughly 31% of which show up once; about 15% is in the top ten. Sequencing was performed on blood. All receptors derive from an elderly woman in good health.

This clonotype has ten or more counts. The rearrangement uses TRBV6-2 or TRBV6-3 and TRBJ2-7; D remains unclear. The CDR3 runs to 12 residues. From germline, CDR1 is MNHEY and CDR2 SVGEGT. V was shortened by 1 base and J by 4 bases, with 5 bases between the two germline ends. The CDR3 coding sequence is TGTGCCAGCAGTTACTTCACTTACGAGCAGTACTTC. Amino acid sequence: CASSYFTYEQYF.

This clonotype occurred many times. The rearrangement uses TRBV7-8 and TRBJ2-6, with D unclear. Germline-derived CDR1 and CDR2 are SGHVS and FQNEAQ. Trimming removed 2 bases at V and 0 bases at J, with 8 bases between. This CDR3 has 16 amino acids. As DNA, the CDR3 is TGTGCCAGCAGCTTAAGTTCGGGCTCTGGGGCCAACGTCCTGACTTTC. It encodes CASSLSSGSGANVLTF.

This clonotype showed up just a few times. V usage is TRBV4-1 and J usage is TRBJ1-1, with TRBD1 as a possible D gene (6 bases). The CDR3 is 14 residues long. CDR1 MGHRA and CDR2 YSYEKL come from the germline V gene. Deletions cut 5 bases from V and 7 bases from J, with 17 bases between. CDR3 amino acids: CASSAKTGQNEAFF. CDR3 DNA: TGCGCCAGCAGCGCCAAGACAGGTCAGAATGAAGCTTTCTTT.

This clonotype has more than one count but fewer than ten. One base away lies a much larger clone, so this may be a sequencing read error. The chain couples TRBV3-1 to TRBJ2-7; the D gene is possibly TRBD2 (5 bases). The CDR3 is 14 residues long. The germline V and J ends were trimmed by 4 bases and 5 bases, with 15 bases remaining between them. Germline V gene lookup returns CDR1 LGHDT and CDR2 YNNKEL (reference sequence). The CDR3 is CASSLTQEGHEQYF. The CDR3 DNA follows: TGTGCCAGCAGCCTCACCCAAGAGGGTCACGAGCAGTACTTC.

In the case of this clonotype: A read error may explain this, as a much larger clone is one base away. The rearrangement joins TRBV12-3 or TRBV12-4 to TRBJ2-7; tentatively, D is TRBD1 (6 bases). This CDR3 comprises 15 residues. The CDR3 loop is CTSSRLNRVGGEQYF. Written as DNA, the CDR3 is TGTACCAGCAGTCGTCTCAACAGGGTCGGAGGCGAGCAGTACTTC.

Comment on this clonotype: One end of the junction varies from germline; a read error may be responsible. The rearrangement links TRBV4-3 to TRBJ2-1, with 8 nucleotides matching TRBD1. The CDR3 is 13 residues long. Germline V gene lookup returns CDR1 LGHNA and CDR2 YSLEER. The CDR3 DNA follows: TGCGTCAGCAGCACACGGACAGGGCGCGAGCAGTTCTTC. Translated, it gives CVSSTRTGREQFF.

This clonotype has at least ten counts. The junction departs from the called germline gene at one end, perhaps through a read error. This CDR3 reads CASSLAGSLLDTQYF. The CDR3 DNA sequence: TGTGCCAGCAGCCTAGCGGGATCCCTTCTGGATACGCAGTATTTT. This chain links TRBV7-9 with TRBJ2-3; TRBD2 aligns across 9 bases. Germline V gives CDR1 SEHNR, CDR2 FQNEAQ (reference sequence). This CDR3 contains 15 residues.

CDR3: CASSQDERGSYNSPLHF. DNA for the CDR3: TGTGCCAGCAGCCAGGACGAACGGGGTTCCTATAATTCACCCCTCCACTTT. The rearrangement joins TRBV5-4 to TRBJ1-6, with no clear D. Germline values: CDR1 SGHNT, CDR2 YYREEE (reference sequence). The V gene lost 4 bases and the J gene lost 1 base, with 15 bases spanning the gap. The CDR3 extends over 17 amino acids.

This clonotype has just a few counts. The chain is built from TRBV6-1 and TRBJ1-5, with 8 bases aligning to TRBD1. In germline, CDR1 is MNHNS, CDR2 SASEGT. The CDR3 covers 14 residues. The V and J ends lost 2 bases and 6 bases, in that order; junction bases with no gene match: 3. CDR3 sequence: CASSESGGSQPQHF. The CDR3 region has the DNA TGTGCCAGCAGTGAATCAGGGGGCTCTCAGCCCCAGCATTTT.

The chain uses TRBV4-1 and TRBJ1-4; D unresolved. CDR1 and CDR2 from the germline V gene are MGHRA and YSYEKL. The CDR3 extends over 15 amino acids. V lost 4 bases, J lost 7 bases, and 16 bases lay in between. The CDR3 is CASSPAPQVREKLFF. The CDR3 nucleotides read TGCGCCAGCAGCCCAGCCCCTCAGGTTCGTGAAAAACTGTTTTTT.

The CDR3 sequence: CASSGGRGATGELFF. DNA for the CDR3: TGTGCCAGCAGCGGGGGGAGGGGTGCCACCGGGGAGCTGTTTTTT. The chain has TRBV7-2 and TRBJ2-2; 7 nucleotides match TRBD2. Trimming cost V 5 bases and J 4 bases; bases outside gene matches: 7. The CDR3 spans 15 residues. Germline V gene data show CDR1 as SGHTA and CDR2 as FQGNSA.

Of note for this clonotype: One junction end disagrees with the germline gene, perhaps due to a read error. This rearrangement joins TRBV6-1 to TRBJ2-6, with 9 bases matching TRBD1. CDR1 is MNHNS, CDR2 SASEGT, per germline. CDR3 length equals 18 residues. In DNA form, the CDR3 reads TGTGCCAGCAGCCCCGGGACAGGGCATGGGGCTGGGGCCAACGTCCGGACTTTC. Its protein is CASSPGTGHGAGANVRTF.

The gene calls are TRBV5-1 and TRBJ2-3; D gene unclear. Trimming shortened V by 3 bases and J by 9 bases, and 14 bases separated the two germline ends. There are 13 residues in the CDR3. CDR1 and CDR2 (germline): SGHRS, YFSETQ. The CDR3 protein is CASSSHRKDTQYF. CDR3 nucleotide sequence: TGCGCCAGCAGCTCCCACAGAAAAGACACGCAGTATTTT.

V is TRBV12-3 or TRBV12-4 and J is TRBJ1-2; D is undetermined. This CDR3 spans 13 amino acids. V shed 11 bases and J shed 1 base, with 14 bases lying between them. The CDR3 spells CAGNPRVNYGYTF. Here the CDR3 DNA reads TGTGCCGGCAACCCCCGGGTTAACTATGGCTACACCTTC.

The chain joins TRBV7-2 to TRBJ2-7; no clear D. Germline loops: CDR1 SGHTA, CDR2 FQGNSA. Trimming left V 2 bases short and J 2 bases short, with 10 bases between. This CDR3 has 14 residues. The CDR3 DNA reads as TGTGCCAGCAGCTTAACGTTCCGGGCCTACGAGCAGTACTTC. Protein: CASSLTFRAYEQYF.

In this sample, this clonotype turned up many times. The chain joins TRBV6-2 or TRBV6-3 to TRBJ1-5; D is perhaps TRBD1 (5 bases). Trimming shortened V by 5 bases and J by 3 bases, and 11 bases separated the two germline ends. CDR1 MNHEY and CDR2 SVGEGT come from the germline V gene. The CDR3 has 14 amino acids. CDR3 DNA sequence: TGTGCCAGCAGTCAAGACAGTTCCAATCAGCCCCAGCATTTT. Amino acids: CASSQDSSNQPQHF.

In this sample, this clonotype turned up a few times. The V gene is TRBV4-1, the J gene TRBJ2-3, with D unresolved. This CDR3 is built from 12 residues. Trimming removed 5 bases at V and 4 bases at J, with 7 bases between. Germline assignment: CDR1 MGHRA and CDR2 YSYEKL. The CDR3 sequence is CASSSEPDTQYF. The CDR3 DNA sequence: TGCGCCAGCAGCTCCGAGCCAGATACGCAGTATTTT.

The genes are TRBV30 and TRBJ1-4; the match to TRBD1 covers 8 bases. There are 15 residues in the CDR3. Germline V gene sequence: CDR1 GTSNPN, CDR2 SVGIG (reference sequence). Trimming cost V 6 bases and J 4 bases; bases outside gene matches: 10. The CDR3: CACDHPGQVNEKLFF. The CDR3 nucleotides read TGTGCCTGTGATCATCCGGGACAGGTTAATGAAAAACTGTTTTTT.

The chain recombines TRBV3-1 with TRBJ1-4; D not resolved. The CDR3 runs to 15 residues. CDR1 LGHDT and CDR2 YNNKEL come from the germline V gene (reference sequence). Trimming took 4 bases from V and 4 from J, leaving 13 bases between them. CDR3 protein: CASSLRTDYNEKLFF. In DNA form, the CDR3 reads TGTGCCAGCAGCCTGAGGACGGATTATAATGAAAAACTGTTTTTT.

Turning to this clonotype: The junction departs from germline at one end; a sequencing error may be responsible. The CDR3 is CASSLRGDSSYNGQFF. In DNA form, the CDR3 reads TGTGCCAGCAGCTTAAGGGGGGACTCCTCGTACAATGGGCAGTTCTTC. This sequence joins TRBV11-2 and TRBJ2-1; D is tentatively TRBD1 or TRBD2 (6 bases each). Germline V CDR1 and CDR2: SGHAT, FQNNGV. The CDR3 is made up of 16 amino acids.